These 10 T cell receptor beta chains were sequenced from one sample in a study of T cell responses to AZD1222 COVID-19 vaccine. Sequenced by immunoSEQ multiplex PCR; TCRdb stores in-frame clones only, minus some. The table lists about 150,000 clones, under 95% of them singletons. The specimen comprised peripheral blood, sampled on day 0 of AZD1222 vaccination. The receptors were sampled from an adult in good health.

The rearrangement joins TRBV5-1 to TRBJ2-7; D possibly matches TRBD1 or TRBD2 (6 bases each). The CDR3 length is 15 residues. Germline assignment: CDR1 SGHRS and CDR2 YFSETQ. V was trimmed by 0 bases and J by 6 bases, leaving 16 bases between them. For the CDR3, the DNA is TGCGCCAGCAGCTTGGTGGGGGGCCCTTCTTCCGAGCAGTACTTC. It yields the protein CASSLVGGPSSEQYF.

The chain carries TRBV2 and TRBJ1-2; no definite D call. V was trimmed by 7 bases and J by 8 bases, leaving 14 bases between them. CDR1 and CDR2 from the germline V gene are SNHLY and FYNNEI. The CDR3 has 12 amino acids. CDR3 sequence: CASTLRVIGYTF. CDR3 nucleotides: TGTGCCAGCACCCTCAGAGTGATCGGCTACACCTTC.

Comments on this clone: This specimen includes other DNA sequences encoding the same CDR3. The chain is built from TRBV7-2 and TRBJ1-5; TRBD1 matches at 7 bases. This CDR3 spans 14 amino acids. Germline lookup yields CDR1 SGHTA and CDR2 FQGNSA. Trimming removed 1 base from V and 4 bases from J; junction bases left unmatched: 1. The CDR3 region has the DNA TGTGCCAGCAGCTTAGGGACAGGAAATCAGCCCCAGCATTTT. Translation: CASSLGTGNQPQHF.

The chain employs TRBV28 and TRBJ2-5; D might be TRBD1 (7 bases). The CDR3 covers 16 residues. V shed 0 bases and J shed 2 bases, with 13 bases lying between them. Germline V lookup: CDR1 MDHEN, CDR2 SYDVKM. This chain's CDR3 is CASSLWAGGTQETQYF. CDR3 in DNA: TGTGCCAGCAGTTTATGGGCAGGGGGGACGCAAGAGACCCAGTACTTC. Looking up the rest from reference TRBV28 and TRBJ2-5 gives the full variable domain: DVKVTQSSRYLVKRTGEKVFLECVQDMDHENMFWYRQDPGLGLRLIYFSYDVKMKEKGDIPEGYSVSREKKERFSLILESASTNQTSMYLCASSLWAGGTQETQYFGPGTRLLVL.

V and J are TRBV11-2 and TRBJ2-7; no reliable D call. The CDR3 length is 12 residues. Germline V lookup: CDR1 SGHAT, CDR2 FQNNGV. Trimming cost V 4 bases and J 2 bases, with 6 bases left between them. CDR3 in DNA: TGTGCCAGCAGCTGGTCCCCCTACGAGCAGTACTTC. Its protein product is CASSWSPYEQYF.

In this sample, this clone turned up once. The J gene is TRBJ2-7, the V gene TRBV9; D uncertain. The germline V gene has CDR1 SGDLS and CDR2 YYNGEE. V was clipped by 0 bases and J by 4 bases, with 8 bases between them. The CDR3 consists of 13 residues. CDR3 sequence reads: CASSVATGYEQYF. The CDR3 nucleotides read TGTGCCAGCAGCGTAGCTACGGGTTACGAGCAGTACTTC.

V gene TRBV27 combines with J gene TRBJ1-4; 7 nucleotides agree with TRBD1. Trimming removed 5 bases from V and 6 bases from J; junction bases left unmatched: 15. Germline V gene lookup returns CDR1 MNHEY and CDR2 SMNVEV (reference sequence). The CDR3 extends over 17 amino acids. As DNA, the CDR3 is TGTGCCAGCAGTGACCTTGGGCTCGGGACAGATCATGAAAAACTGTTTTTT. Amino acid sequence: CASSDLGLGTDHEKLFF. Together with reference TRBV27 and TRBJ1-4, the CDR3 gives the full variable domain: EAQVTQNPRYLITVTGKKLTVTCSQNMNHEYMSWYRQDPGLGLRQIYYSMNVEVTDKGDVPEGYKVSRKEKRNFPLILESPSPNQTSLYFCASSDLGLGTDHEKLFFGSGTQLSVL.

The chain combines TRBV5-5 with TRBJ1-6; D is ambiguous. The CDR3 runs 13 residues. V lost 1 base, J lost 9 bases, and 8 bases lay in between. Germline-derived CDR1 and CDR2 are SGHKS and YYEKEE (reference sequence). The CDR3 loop is CASSLIVSSPLHF. CDR3 bases: TGTGCCAGCAGCTTGATCGTGAGTTCACCCCTCCACTTT.

The genes are TRBV19 and TRBJ2-3; D gene ambiguous. Germline CDR1 is LNHDA and CDR2 is SQIVND (reference sequence). This CDR3 comprises 13 residues. Trimming left V 7 bases short and J 2 bases short, with 10 bases between. DNA for the CDR3: TGTGCCAGTAAGAACACTAACACAGATACGCAGTATTTT. Its protein is CASKNTNTDTQYF. The full variable domain, with the rest looked up from reference TRBV19 and TRBJ2-3, is DGGITQSPKYLFRKEGQNVTLSCEQNLNHDAMYWYRQDPGQGLRLIYYSQIVNDFQKGDIAEGYSVSREKKESFPLTVTSAQKNPTAFYLCASKNTNTDTQYFGPGTRLTVL.

This chain joins TRBV9 and TRBJ2-5; TRBD2 aligns across 9 bases. The CDR3 has 14 residues. J was trimmed by 1 base and V by 5 bases; bases with no gene match: 3. Looked up from germline, CDR1 is SGDLS and CDR2 is YYNGEE. CDR3 nucleotide sequence: TGTGCCAGCAGTGGTAGCGGGAGCCAAGAGACCCAGTACTTC. As protein: CASSGSGSQETQYF.